This T cell receptor beta chain was observed in a study of CXCR3-negative and CXCR3-positive naive CD8 T cells. Note on this clonotype: Its antigen remains unidentified.

UMI-labeled 5' RACE TRB cDNA libraries were prepared from the cells. No DNA is given; TCRdb re-called the 5' RACE reads and lists each CDR3 protein once. The sample has under 85,000 distinct CDR3 sequences. Findings of the study overall: Greater hydrophobicity was found in TRB CDR3s of CXCR3-positive naive cells than of CXCR3-negative naive cells.

In germline, CDR1 is MNHNY, CDR2 SVGAGI (reference sequence). This CDR3 contains 13 residues. The source material was naive CXCR3+ CD8+ T cells from blood. Subset of the sample: CD45RO-CCR7+CD27+CD95- naive CD8+ T cells expressing CXCR3 (TNR3+). The chain has TRBV6-6 and TRBJ2-5. This clonotype originated in a human donor in good health. Some clones in this sample may be carry-over from other donors' samples. CDR3 region: CASSPTEQETQYF.